This T cell receptor beta chain was recovered during a study of cytomegalovirus exposure and HLA in healthy donors. Study as a whole: Roughly 80 million unique TCRs from HLA-typed donors made up an early data release. Whole-study findings and limits: For cytomegalovirus status, the classifier reportedly gave diagnoses with high specificity and sensitivity. More than 15,000 TCR beta sequences were associated with HLA alleles at 0.05 false discovery rate in a later analysis.

Remarks on this clone: Its target is unknown.

CDR1 WNHNN and CDR2 SYGVQD come from the germline V gene (reference sequence). Trimming removed 1 base from V and 1 base from J; junction bases left unmatched: 5. The CDR3 is 16 residues long. PCR involved 60 Vbeta and 13 Jbeta primers. Sequencing was performed with immunoSEQ multiplex PCR; in TCRdb, only in-frame clones are kept and a portion is missing. The sample lists some 130,000 clones; 70% to 80% were seen once. The V call is TRBV10-1, the J call TRBJ2-3; 7 bases match TRBD1. The clonotype originates from a young man in good health and CMV-seronegative. What was sequenced was PBMCs. The CDR3 region is CASSELAGQGTDTQYF. The CDR3 DNA sequence: TGCGCCAGCAGTGAGTTGGCTGGACAGGGCACAGATACGCAGTATTTT.